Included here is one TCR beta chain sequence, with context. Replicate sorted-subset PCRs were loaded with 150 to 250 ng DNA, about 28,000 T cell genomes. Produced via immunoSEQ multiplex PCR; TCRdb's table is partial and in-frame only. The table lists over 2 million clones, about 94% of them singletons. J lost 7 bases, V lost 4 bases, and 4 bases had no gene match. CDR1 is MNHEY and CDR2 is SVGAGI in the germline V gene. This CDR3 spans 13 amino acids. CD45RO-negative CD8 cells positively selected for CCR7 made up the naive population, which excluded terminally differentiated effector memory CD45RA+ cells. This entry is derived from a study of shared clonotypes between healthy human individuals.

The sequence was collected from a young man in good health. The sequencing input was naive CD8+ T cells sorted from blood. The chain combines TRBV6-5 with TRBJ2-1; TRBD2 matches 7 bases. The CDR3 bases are TGTGCCAGCAGTTGGACTAGTCGGAATGAGCAGTTCTTC. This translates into CASSWTSRNEQFF.